One and the same sample provided the 32 T cell receptor beta chains below, sequenced in a study of type 1 regulatory T cells. For these receptors, no antigen is known. TCRdb recomputed calls from the reads with MiXCR, one row per CDR3 protein. The sample lists about 65,000 distinct CDR3 sequences, just under 50% occurring once. Sequenced material: cultured non-Tr1 T cells, either the whole culture or a sorted T cell fraction (not recorded which). The receptors stem from a human donor in good health.

The genes are TRBV6-5 and TRBJ1-6; D call uncertain. CDR3 size: 14 residues. In germline, CDR1 is MNHEY, CDR2 SVGAGI. Trimming shortened V by 0 bases and J by 7 bases, and 7 bases separated the two germline ends. In DNA form, the CDR3 reads TGTGCCAGCAGTTACTCCCCGGAGAATTCACCCCTCCACTTT. This gives the protein CASSYSPENSPLHF.

CDR3 DNA: TGTGCCAGCAGCAACTCCGAAGGGGGTTTAGACATTCAGTACTTC. As protein: CASSNSEGGLDIQYF. The rearrangement links TRBV28 to TRBJ2-4; the D gene is possibly TRBD1 (6 bases). Trimming removed 6 bases at V and 8 bases at J, with 20 bases between. From germline, CDR1 is MDHEN and CDR2 SYDVKM. The CDR3 is 15 residues long.

This chain links TRBV2 with TRBJ2-5; no definite D call. This CDR3 is built from 14 residues. Germline V gene lookup returns CDR1 SNHLY and CDR2 FYNNEI. Trimming took 7 bases from V and 4 from J, leaving 16 bases between them. The CDR3 DNA reads as TGTGCCAGCAAGGGCCTAGACTTAAGAGAGACCCAGTACTTC. Protein sequence: CASKGLDLRETQYF.

This clonotype came up a few times. For the CDR3, the DNA is TGTGCCAGCACAGGGCAGGGCACTCAGCCCCAGCATTTT. It encodes CASTGQGTQPQHF. This chain joins TRBV12-3 or TRBV12-4 and TRBJ1-5, with D perhaps matching TRBD1 (5 bases). This CDR3 contains 13 residues. Trimming left V 7 bases short and J 6 bases short, with 13 bases between.

This sequence joins TRBV20-1 and TRBJ1-1, with a tentative D call TRBD1 (5 bases). The CDR3 length is 14 residues. Per the germline V gene, CDR1 is DFQATT and CDR2 is SNEGSKA (reference sequence). Trimming pared 8 bases from V and 5 bases from J, leaving 21 bases between. In nucleotides, the CDR3 is TGCAGTCCCGGGGGGTCGGGGATCACAACTGAAGCTTTCTTT. It is translated as CSPGGSGITTEAFF.

In this sample, this clonotype turned up a few times. The chain uses TRBV7-2 and TRBJ2-5, with 8 nucleotides matching TRBD2. CDR3 length: 16 residues. Germline V gene lookup returns CDR1 SGHTA and CDR2 FQGNSA. V gave up 0 bases and J gave up 5 bases; unmatched junction bases: 8. DNA for the CDR3: TGTGCCAGCAGCTTAGCGGGGGTCCCTAGCGGGGAGACCCAGTACTTC. It specifies CASSLAGVPSGETQYF.

The V call is TRBV5-6, the J call TRBJ2-7; D remains ambiguous. V gave up 5 bases and J gave up 3 bases, with 12 bases separating them. Per the germline V gene, CDR1 is SGHDT and CDR2 is YYEEEE. The CDR3 is 13 amino acids. Written as DNA, the CDR3 is TGTGCCAGCAGGCAATTGACGGGCTACGAGCAGTACTTC. The encoded protein is CASRQLTGYEQYF.

V is TRBV3-1 and J is TRBJ2-2; TRBD2 might be the D (5 bases). This CDR3 comprises 14 residues. The V gene lost 1 base and the J gene lost 7 bases, with 10 bases spanning the gap. CDR1 is LGHDT and CDR2 is YNNKEL in the germline V gene (reference sequence). The CDR3: CASSQVRGGGELFF. DNA of the CDR3: TGTGCCAGCAGCCAAGTTCGGGGTGGCGGGGAGCTGTTTTTT.

The chain uses TRBV6-2 or TRBV6-3 and TRBJ2-1; D might be TRBD1 or TRBD2, each matching 5 bases. The end of the DNA fits TRBJ2-7 better, so the J call may be wrong. The CDR3 runs to 15 residues. Germline lookup yields CDR1 MNHEY and CDR2 SVGEGT. The DNA of the CDR3 is TGTGCCAGCAGTTACTCGAAAGGGACCTACAATGAGCAGTACTTC. It translates to CASSYSKGTYNEQYF.

This chain links TRBV7-9 with TRBJ2-2; no firm D call. Germline assignment: CDR1 SEHNR and CDR2 FQNEAQ (reference sequence). The CDR3 runs to 14 residues. V lost 1 base and J 6 bases, leaving 9 bases between the germline ends. The CDR3 is CASSLDEAAGELFF. The CDR3 coding sequence is TGTGCCAGCAGCTTAGATGAGGCGGCCGGGGAGCTGTTTTTT. The full variable domain, its missing parts supplied by reference TRBV7-9 and TRBJ2-2, is DTGVSQNPRHKITKRGQNVTFRCDPISEHNRLYWYRQTLGQGPEFLTYFQNEAQLEKSRLLSDRFSAERPKGSFSTLEIQRTEQGDSAMYLCASSLDEAAGELFFGEGSRLTVL.

This clonotype was counted once. The chain combines TRBV6-5 with TRBJ1-5; possibly TRBD1 for D (6 bases). With 6 bases removed from V and 7 bases from J, the gap between germline ends came to 22 bases. CDR1 is MNHEY, CDR2 SVGAGI, per germline. CDR3 size: 16 residues. CDR3 in amino acids: CASSLHYRDRNQPQHF. In DNA form, the CDR3 reads TGTGCCAGCAGCTTACATTACAGGGATCGGAACCAGCCCCAGCATTTT.

This clonotype was counted only a few times. The chain is built from TRBV29-1 and TRBJ1-5; TRBD1 is a possible D gene (6 bases). Trimming cost V 6 bases and J 5 bases, with 14 bases left between them. The CDR3 covers 13 residues. Germline V gene lookup returns CDR1 SQVTM and CDR2 ANQGSEA. The CDR3 nucleotides read TGCAGCGTATTGACAGGCTCGGATCAGCCCCAGCATTTT. It yields the protein CSVLTGSDQPQHF.

This clonotype was picked up a small number of times. The J gene is TRBJ1-1, the V gene TRBV15, with D perhaps matching TRBD1 (6 bases). The germline V gene encodes CDR1 LNHNV and CDR2 YYDKDF (reference sequence). The CDR3 extends over 13 amino acids. V was pared by 3 bases and J by 6 bases, with 11 bases between. The CDR3 DNA is TGTGCCACCAGCAGCCGGGACATACCTGAAGCTTTCTTT. Translation: CATSSRDIPEAFF.

V usage is TRBV7-9 and J usage is TRBJ2-2; D is possibly TRBD2 (6 bases). Trimming removed 5 bases from V and 4 bases from J, with 17 bases in between. The germline V gene encodes CDR1 SEHNR and CDR2 FQNEAQ (reference sequence). This CDR3 is built from 16 residues. CDR3 nucleotide sequence: TGTGCCAGCAGCCAATTGCGGCAGGGAGGCACCGGGGAGCTGTTTTTT. Its translation: CASSQLRQGGTGELFF.

This clonotype was seen a few times. The J gene is TRBJ2-5, the V gene TRBV20-1; the D is unclear. This CDR3 has 10 residues. V lost 5 bases and J 3 bases, leaving 4 bases between the germline ends. The germline gives CDR1 DFQATT, CDR2 SNEGSKA (reference sequence). CDR3 sequence (DNA): TGCAGTGCTGGGGAAGAGACCCAGTACTTC. This codes for CSAGEETQYF.

The genes are TRBV5-1 and TRBJ2-5; D remains ambiguous. Trimming took 0 bases from V and 3 from J, leaving 12 bases between them. CDR3 length: 15 amino acids. CDR1 SGHRS and CDR2 YFSETQ come from the germline V gene. This CDR3 is CASSLDARKEETQYF. The CDR3 coding sequence is TGCGCCAGCAGCTTGGATGCCCGCAAGGAAGAGACCCAGTACTTC.

This clonotype was picked up many times. The gene calls are TRBV18 and TRBJ2-3, with D possibly matching TRBD1 (5 bases). This CDR3 contains 15 residues. Between the trimmed V and J ends, which lost 2 bases and 3 bases, there was a span of 12 bases. Germline-derived CDR1 and CDR2 are KGHSH and LQKENI. CDR3 coding DNA: TGTGCCAGCTCACCAAAGGCAGGGTATACAGATACGCAGTATTTT. This gives the protein CASSPKAGYTDTQYF.

This clonotype was picked up a small number of times. The rearrangement links TRBV20-1 to TRBJ1-2, with 9 bases identical to TRBD1. This CDR3 has 18 residues. Germline loops: CDR1 DFQATT, CDR2 SNEGSKA (reference sequence). The CDR3 DNA reads TGCCGACTCCGACCCATGGGGACAGGGTCCCTCCTAAACTATGGCTACACCTTC. As protein: CRLRPMGTGSLLNYGYTF.

V is TRBV7-2 and J is TRBJ2-7, with TRBD1 identical over 9 bases. Germline CDR1 and CDR2: SGHTA and FQGNSA. This CDR3 comprises 14 residues. The trim removed 2 bases at V and 10 bases at J, leaving 9 bases unmatched. This CDR3 is CASSLFPGQGHQYF. In nucleotides, the CDR3 is TGTGCCAGCAGCTTATTCCCGGGACAGGGTCATCAGTACTTC.

The gene calls are TRBV20-1 and TRBJ1-2; tentative D call: TRBD1 (6 bases). This CDR3 spans 17 amino acids. V lost 3 bases to trimming and J lost 1 base, with 21 bases between them. Germline-derived CDR1 and CDR2 are DFQATT and SNEGSKA (reference sequence). CDR3 protein: CSASRGSGSLINYGYTF. The CDR3 DNA follows: TGCAGTGCTAGCAGGGGTAGTGGGTCCCTGATTAACTATGGCTACACCTTC.

This clonotype was picked up a small number of times. The rearrangement uses TRBV6-6 and TRBJ2-1; TRBD1 agrees at 9 bases. This CDR3 is built from 17 residues. V lost 0 bases to trimming and J lost 2 bases; unmatched junction nucleotides: 5. CDR1 and CDR2 (germline): MNHNY, SVGAGI (reference sequence). CDR3 amino acids: CASSYSRGDRAYNEQFF. DNA of the CDR3: TGTGCCAGCAGTTACTCGAGGGGGGACAGGGCCTACAATGAGCAGTTCTTC.

This rearrangement joins TRBV20-1 to TRBJ1-2; unclear D gene. CDR3 length: 15 residues. Germline V CDR1 and CDR2: DFQATT, SNEGSKA (reference sequence). The ends were cut back, 1 base at V and 2 bases at J, with 14 bases in the middle. CDR3 region: CSARVVQNPNYGYTF. The CDR3 nucleotides are TGCAGTGCTAGAGTGGTACAAAACCCCAACTATGGCTACACCTTC.

The V call is TRBV19, the J call TRBJ1-1, with D uncertain. Germline V CDR1 and CDR2: LNHDA, SQIVND (reference sequence). The CDR3 has 13 residues. Trimming left V 2 bases short and J 5 bases short, with 9 bases between. The CDR3 spells CASSILRQTEAFF. CDR3 DNA: TGTGCCAGTAGTATACTCAGGCAAACTGAAGCTTTCTTT.

The chain recombines TRBV29-1 with TRBJ2-2; D is tentatively TRBD1 or TRBD2 (6 bases each). Trimming removed 6 bases at V and 3 bases at J, with 14 bases between. Germline CDR1 SQVTM, CDR2 ANQGSEA. CDR3 length: 14 amino acids. In nucleotides, the CDR3 is TGCAGCGTGGAGGGGGGACTCCACACCGGGGAGCTGTTTTTT. Translated: CSVEGGLHTGELFF.

V usage is TRBV20-1 and J usage is TRBJ1-3, with 8 bases fitting TRBD1. The junction had 4 bases not matched to a gene; V was cut back by 5 bases and J by 4 bases. CDR1 and CDR2 from the germline V gene are DFQATT and SNEGSKA (reference sequence). The CDR3 consists of 13 residues. CDR3 DNA sequence: TGCAGTGCTCAGACAGGGGCCGGAAACACCATATATTTT. The encoded protein is CSAQTGAGNTIYF.

As to this clonotype: Its ends do not fully match the called genes, so a read error is possible. V and J are TRBV13 and TRBJ1-1; possible D gene TRBD1, 6 bases. Germline-derived CDR1 and CDR2 are PRHDT and FYEKMQ (reference sequence). The CDR3 is 16 residues long. The CDR3 DNA reads TGTGCCAGCAGCGGGGGACAAAGGGTAATGAACACTGAAGTTTTCTTT. It translates to CASSGGQRVMNTEVFF.

The gene calls are TRBV2 and TRBJ1-2, with unresolved D. Germline lookup yields CDR1 SNHLY and CDR2 FYNNEI. V lost 2 bases and J 3 bases, leaving 10 bases between the germline ends. The CDR3 runs to 14 residues. CDR3 nucleotide sequence: TGTGCCAGCAGTGAAACGACTTCCTACTATGGCTACACCTTC. Protein: CASSETTSYYGYTF.

This clonotype occurred a few times. The rearrangement joins TRBV5-1 to TRBJ2-3; possibly TRBD2 for D (6 bases). Trimming removed 6 bases at V and 6 bases at J, with 17 bases between. Germline-derived CDR1 and CDR2 are SGHRS and YFSETQ. The CDR3 spans 14 residues. CDR3 protein: CASNPGGPADTQYF. CDR3 sequence (DNA): TGCGCCAGCAATCCCGGGGGACCCGCGGATACGCAGTATTTT.

The chain recombines TRBV5-3 with TRBJ1-1; D might be TRBD1 (5 bases). TRBV5-3 counts as an open reading frame of uncertain function. The germline V and J ends were trimmed by 6 bases and 0 bases, with 21 bases remaining between them. The CDR3 length is 17 residues. The CDR3 DNA follows: TGTGCCAGAATTCAAGGTGGGACTGAGGGCGTGAACACTGAAGCTTTCTTT. Translated: CARIQGGTEGVNTEAFF.

V usage is TRBV20-1 and J usage is TRBJ1-1; a possible D gene is TRBD1 (6 bases). Germline V CDR1 and CDR2: DFQATT, SNEGSKA (reference sequence). The CDR3 is 15 amino acids. Trimming took 3 bases from V and 1 from J, leaving 15 bases between them. This CDR3 reads CSARRGGERNTEAFF. DNA for the CDR3: TGCAGTGCTAGGAGGGGGGGGGAACGGAACACTGAAGCTTTCTTT.

The chain is built from TRBV5-1 and TRBJ1-3, with a weak D call TRBD1 (6 bases). V was clipped by 4 bases and J by 6 bases, with 14 bases between them. The CDR3 length is 14 residues. Germline V lookup: CDR1 SGHRS, CDR2 YFSETQ. The CDR3 reads CASSLDSTTNTIYF. The CDR3 DNA follows: TGCGCCAGCAGCCTGGACAGTACAACAAACACCATATATTTT.

The chain is built from TRBV27 and TRBJ1-6, with TRBD1 matching 9 bases. The CDR3 has 15 residues. Germline CDR1 and CDR2: MNHEY and SMNVEV (reference sequence). V lost 7 bases, J lost 5 bases, and 6 bases stayed unmatched. The CDR3 region has the DNA TGTGCCAGCAAGAAGGGGGACAGGGATAATTCACCCCTCCACTTT. As protein: CASKKGDRDNSPLHF.